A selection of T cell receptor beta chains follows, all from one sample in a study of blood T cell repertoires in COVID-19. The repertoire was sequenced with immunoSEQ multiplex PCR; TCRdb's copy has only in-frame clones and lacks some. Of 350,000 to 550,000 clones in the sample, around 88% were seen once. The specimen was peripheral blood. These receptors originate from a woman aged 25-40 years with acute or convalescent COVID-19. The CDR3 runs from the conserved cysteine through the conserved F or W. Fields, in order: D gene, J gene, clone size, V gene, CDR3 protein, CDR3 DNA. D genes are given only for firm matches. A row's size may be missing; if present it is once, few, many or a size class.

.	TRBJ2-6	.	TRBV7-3	CASSSQGGANVLTF	TGTGCCAGCAGCTCCCAGGGGGGGGCCAACGTCCTGACTTTC
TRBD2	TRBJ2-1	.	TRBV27	CASRLPRGGGEQFF	TGTGCCAGCAGACTACCCCGGGGGGGCGGCGAGCAGTTCTTC
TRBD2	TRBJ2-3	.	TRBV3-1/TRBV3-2	CASTSGRTDTQYF	TGTGCCAGCACTAGCGGCCGCACAGATACGCAGTATTTT
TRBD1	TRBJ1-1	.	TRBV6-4	CASSDGTGDEAFF	TGTGCCAGCAGTGACGGGACAGGGGATGAAGCTTTCTTT
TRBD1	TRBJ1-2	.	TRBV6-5	CASSYLGTGWDGYTF	TGTGCCAGCAGTTACTTAGGGACAGGGTGGGATGGCTACACCTTC
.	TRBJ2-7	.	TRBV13	CASSLFGLEQYF	TGTGCCAGCAGCTTGTTTGGGCTTGAGCAGTACTTC
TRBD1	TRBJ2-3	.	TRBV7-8	CASSFQGADTQYF	TGTGCCAGCAGCTTTCAGGGGGCAGATACGCAGTATTTT
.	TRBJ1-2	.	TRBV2	CASPTTGENYGYTF	TGTGCCAGCCCTACGACAGGAGAGAACTATGGCTACACCTTC
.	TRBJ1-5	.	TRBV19	CASRQGHLAPGNQPQHF	TGTGCCAGTAGGCAGGGACACCTGGCGCCGGGGAATCAGCCCCAGCATTTT
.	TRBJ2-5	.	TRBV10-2	CASRKGLQETQYF	TGCGCCAGCAGGAAGGGACTTCAAGAGACCCAGTACTTC
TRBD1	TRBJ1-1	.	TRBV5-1	CASSAQGGNTEAFF	TGCGCCAGCAGCGCGCAGGGGGGGAACACTGAAGCTTTCTTT
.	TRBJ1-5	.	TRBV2	CASSGYRTLNQPQHF	TGTGCCAGCAGTGGGTACAGAACACTTAATCAGCCCCAGCATTTT
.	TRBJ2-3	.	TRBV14	CASSRWGTDTQYF	TGTGCCAGCAGCCGATGGGGCACCGATACGCAGTATTTT
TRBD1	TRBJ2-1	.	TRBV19	CASKNQGAYSNEQFF	TGTGCCAGTAAAAACCAGGGGGCGTATTCAAATGAGCAGTTCTTC
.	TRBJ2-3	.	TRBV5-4	CASSLGLVTDTQYF	TGTGCCAGCAGCTTGGGGCTGGTTACAGATACGCAGTATTTT
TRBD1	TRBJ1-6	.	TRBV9	CASGRGQGTPPLHF	TGTGCCAGCGGAAGGGGACAGGGAACTCCACCCCTCCACTTT
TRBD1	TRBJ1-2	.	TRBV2	CASSGGGQGDGYTF	TGTGCCAGCAGTGGAGGGGGACAGGGGGACGGCTACACCTTC
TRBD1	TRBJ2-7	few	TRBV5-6	CASSEDRLYEQYF	TGTGCCAGCAGCGAGGACAGGTTATACGAGCAGTACTTC
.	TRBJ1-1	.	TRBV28	CASSLSSGNTEAFF	TGTGCCAGCAGTTTATCCTCAGGGAACACTGAAGCTTTCTTT
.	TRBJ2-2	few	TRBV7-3	CASSLFLSANTGELFF	TGTGCCAGCAGCTTATTCCTTAGCGCGAACACCGGGGAGCTGTTTTTT
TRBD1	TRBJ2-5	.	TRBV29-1	CSVAPGQPGETQYF	TGCAGCGTTGCACCGGGACAGCCAGGAGAGACCCAGTACTTC
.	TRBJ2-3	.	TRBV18	CASSPWRGEGLVAPRTTDTQYF	TGTGCCAGCTCACCATGGCGGGGAGAGGGGCTAGTAGCTCCCCGGACCACAGATACGCAGTATTTT
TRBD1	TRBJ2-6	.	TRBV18	CASSLSFGRGSGTNVLTF	TGTGCCAGCTCACTTTCGTTTGGCAGGGGGTCTGGGACCAACGTCCTGACTTTC
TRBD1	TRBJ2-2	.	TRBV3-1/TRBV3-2	CASRPSGTGGTGELFF	TGTGCCAGCAGACCTTCCGGGACAGGGGGCACCGGGGAGCTGTTTTTT
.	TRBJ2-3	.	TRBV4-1	CASSQDLYGASTDTQYF	TGCGCCAGCAGCCAAGATCTTTACGGAGCTAGCACAGATACGCAGTATTTT
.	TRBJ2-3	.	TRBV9	CASSVDGGDTQYF	TGTGCCAGCAGCGTAGACGGGGGAGATACGCAGTATTTT
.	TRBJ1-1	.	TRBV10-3	CAISESTAQPAGTEAFF	TGTGCCATCAGTGAGTCGACCGCTCAGCCTGCGGGCACTGAAGCTTTCTTT
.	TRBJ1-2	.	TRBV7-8	CASSLRIRTGSNYGYTF	TGTGCCAGCAGCCTACGCATCCGAACAGGGAGTAACTATGGCTACACCTTC
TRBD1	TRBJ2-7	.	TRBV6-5	CASSRDSYEQYF	TGTGCCAGCAGCCGGGACAGCTACGAGCAGTACTTC
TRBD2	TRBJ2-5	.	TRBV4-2	CASSQERGASETQYF	TGTGCCAGCAGCCAAGAGCGGGGGGCTTCAGAGACCCAGTACTTC
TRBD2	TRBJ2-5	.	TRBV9	CASSVGSGGTQETQYF	TGTGCCAGCAGCGTAGGTAGCGGGGGGACACAAGAGACCCAGTACTTC
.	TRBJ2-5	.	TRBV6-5	CASSPGGGPWTQYF	TGTGCCAGCAGTCCCGGCGGGGGCCCCTGGACCCAGTACTTC
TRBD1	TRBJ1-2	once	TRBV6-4	CASRRTGDYGYTF	TGTGCCAGCAGACGGACAGGGGACTATGGCTACACCTTC
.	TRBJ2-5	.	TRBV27	CASSPLGGTEETQYF	TGTGCCAGCAGTCCCCTCGGCGGGACTGAAGAGACCCAGTACTTC
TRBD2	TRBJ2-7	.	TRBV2	CASIDGGAIYEQYF	TGTGCCTCTATTGACGGGGGGGCCATATACGAGCAGTACTTC
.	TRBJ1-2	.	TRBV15	CATSNVVGGFSGYTF	TGTGCCACCAGCAACGTCGTGGGCGGGTTCTCTGGCTACACCTTC
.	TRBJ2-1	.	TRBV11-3	CASSLDLSASYNEQFF	TGTGCCAGCAGCTTAGATCTAAGCGCGTCATACAATGAGCAGTTCTTC
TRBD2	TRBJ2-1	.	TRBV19	CASSPWEGRGANEQFF	TGTGCCAGTAGTCCCTGGGAGGGTAGGGGAGCCAATGAGCAGTTCTTC
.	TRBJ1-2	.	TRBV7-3	CASSLKAGMNYGYTF	TGTGCCAGCAGCTTAAAGGCAGGGATGAACTATGGCTACACCTTC
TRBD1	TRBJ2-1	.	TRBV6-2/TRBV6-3	CASSFTRTGNTEQFF	TGTGCCAGCAGTTTCACCAGGACAGGCAATACGGAGCAGTTCTTC